This T cell receptor beta chain was identified in a study of T cells in Graves' hyperthyroidism and ophthalmopathy. Study observations and caveats: Blood shared most expanded thyroid clonotypes above 0.001.

Amplified TCR beta CDR3 regions derived from RNA transcripts. RT-PCR in the first round (using the HTBI primer set) targeted the TCR CDR3. TCRdb reprocessed the multiplex PCR reads via MiXCR and lists one record per CDR3 protein. The sample holds 380,000 or so distinct CDR3 sequences; around 14% are singletons and the top ten take 20% to 25%. Only one count was recorded for this clonotype. Its antigen is as yet unknown. This CDR3 has 14 amino acids. V lost 4 bases, J lost 7 bases, and 9 bases stayed unmatched. CDR1 is SGHTA, CDR2 FQGNSA, per germline. Uncontrolled infection, other autoimmune disease, pregnancy or lactation excluded patients.

The sample was blood. This receptor was identified in a young woman with Graves' hyperthyroidism. This rearrangement joins TRBV7-2 to TRBJ2-5; the match to TRBD2 covers 7 bases. The CDR3 DNA reads as TGTGCCAGCAGCTGGTGGGGGGGGGGGGGGACCCAGTACTTC. It translates to CASSWWGGGGTQYF. Filled out from reference TRBV7-2 and TRBJ2-5, the complete variable domain reads GAGVSQSPSNKVTEKGKDVELRCDPISGHTALYWYRQSLGQGLEFLIYFQGNSAPDKSGLPSDRFSAERTGGSVSTLTIQRTQQEDSAVYLCASSWWGGGGTQYFGPGTRLLVL.